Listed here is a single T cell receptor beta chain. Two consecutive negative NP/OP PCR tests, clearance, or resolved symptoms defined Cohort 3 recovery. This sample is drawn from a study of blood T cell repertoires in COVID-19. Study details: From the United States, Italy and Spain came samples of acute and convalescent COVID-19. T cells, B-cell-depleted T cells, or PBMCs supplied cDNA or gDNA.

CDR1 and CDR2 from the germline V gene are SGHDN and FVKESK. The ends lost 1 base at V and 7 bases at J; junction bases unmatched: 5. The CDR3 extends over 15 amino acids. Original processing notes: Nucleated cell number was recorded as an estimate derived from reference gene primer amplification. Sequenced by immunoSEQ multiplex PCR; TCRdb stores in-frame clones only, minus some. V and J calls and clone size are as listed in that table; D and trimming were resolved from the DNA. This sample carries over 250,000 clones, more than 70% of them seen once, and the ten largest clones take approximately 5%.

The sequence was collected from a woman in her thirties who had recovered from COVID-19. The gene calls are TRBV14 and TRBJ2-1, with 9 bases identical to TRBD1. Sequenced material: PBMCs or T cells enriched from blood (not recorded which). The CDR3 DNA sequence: TGTGCCAGCAGCCAAGGGTACAGGGGGCTAAATGAGCAGTTCTTC. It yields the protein CASSQGYRGLNEQFF. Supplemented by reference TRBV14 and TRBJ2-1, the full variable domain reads EAGVTQFPSHSVIEKGQTVTLRCDPISGHDNLYWYRRVMGKEIKFLLHFVKESKQDESGMPNNRFLAERTGGTYSTLKVQPAELEDSGVYFCASSQGYRGLNEQFFGPGTRLTVL.